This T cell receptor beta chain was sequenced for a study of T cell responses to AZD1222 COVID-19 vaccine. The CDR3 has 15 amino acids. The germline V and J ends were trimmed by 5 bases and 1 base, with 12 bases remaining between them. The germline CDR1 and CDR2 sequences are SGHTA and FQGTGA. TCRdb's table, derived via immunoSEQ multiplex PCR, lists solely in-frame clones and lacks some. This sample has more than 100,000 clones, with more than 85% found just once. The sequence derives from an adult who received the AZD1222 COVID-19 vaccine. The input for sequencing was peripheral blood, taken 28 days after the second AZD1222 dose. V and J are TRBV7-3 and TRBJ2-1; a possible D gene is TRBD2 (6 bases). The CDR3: CASSPTGGSYNEQFF. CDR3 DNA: TGTGCCAGCAGCCCCACCGGGGGTTCCTACAATGAGCAGTTCTTC.